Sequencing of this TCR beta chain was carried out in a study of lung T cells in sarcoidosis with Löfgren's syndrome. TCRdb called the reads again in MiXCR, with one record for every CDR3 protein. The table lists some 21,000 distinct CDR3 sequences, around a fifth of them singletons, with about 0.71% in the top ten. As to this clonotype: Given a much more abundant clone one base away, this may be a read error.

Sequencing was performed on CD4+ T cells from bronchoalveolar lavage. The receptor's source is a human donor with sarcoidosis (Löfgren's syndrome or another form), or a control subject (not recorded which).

The DNA of the CDR3 is TGTGCCAGCAGCTCTACTCGACAGGCAGATACGCAGTATTTT. Amino acid sequence: CASSSTRQADTQYF. V is TRBV7-9 and J is TRBJ2-3, with D maybe TRBD1 (6 bases). The CDR3 has 14 amino acids. V was shortened by 4 bases and J by 4 bases, with 12 bases between the two germline ends. In germline, CDR1 is SEHNR, CDR2 FQNEAQ (reference sequence).